Following are 29 T cell receptor beta chains from one sample sequenced in a study of shared clonotypes between healthy human individuals. Profiled with immunoSEQ multiplex PCR; TCRdb holds only in-frame clones, not every one. The sample contains millions of clones, around nine tenths of which appear only once. What was sequenced was naive CD4+ T cells sorted from blood. Subset given: CD45RA+ positively selected. All receptors come from a man between 18 and 29 years old in good health.

Points on this clone: This sample includes further DNA sequences coding for the same CDR3. The gene calls are TRBV6-1 and TRBJ1-2; D remains unclear. V lost 4 bases and J lost 5, with 5 bases in between. The CDR3 has 11 amino acids. CDR1 MNHNS and CDR2 SASEGT come from the germline V gene. CDR3 DNA: TGTGCCAGCAGTGCGGGTTATGGCTACACCTTC. This codes for CASSAGYGYTF.

This rearrangement joins TRBV5-1 to TRBJ2-2, with TRBD2 matching 9 bases. V lost 3 bases, J lost 4 bases, and 7 bases stayed unmatched. This CDR3 is 16 amino acids long. Germline CDR1 is SGHRS and CDR2 is YFSETQ. CDR3 bases: TGCGCCAGCAGCTCATCCGGGACTAGCCCCACCGGGGAGCTGTTTTTT. Translated, it gives CASSSSGTSPTGELFF.

Only one count was recorded for this clone. The V and J genes are TRBV28 and TRBJ1-5; D is ambiguous. The CDR3 has 13 residues. Per germline, CDR1 MDHEN and CDR2 SYDVKM. V lost 3 bases and J 3 bases, leaving 6 bases between the germline ends. The DNA of the CDR3 is TGTGCCAGCAGTTTGCAGGCCAATCAGCCCCAGCATTTT. Translation gives CASSLQANQPQHF. Variable domain in full (rest from reference TRBV28 and TRBJ1-5): DVKVTQSSRYLVKRTGEKVFLECVQDMDHENMFWYRQDPGLGLRLIYFSYDVKMKEKGDIPEGYSVSREKKERFSLILESASTNQTSMYLCASSLQANQPQHFGDGTRLSIL.

The chain recombines TRBV6-6 with TRBJ1-3; 7 bases match TRBD1. CDR1 and CDR2 (germline): MNHNY, SVGAGI (reference sequence). V dropped 4 bases and J dropped 0; count of bases not matched to a gene: 3. The length of the CDR3 is 15 residues. The CDR3 loop reads CASSSGTVSGNTIYF. Written as DNA, the CDR3 is TGTGCCAGCAGTTCCGGGACAGTCTCTGGAAACACCATATATTTT.

This CDR3 reads CASSADRDNGYTF. The CDR3 DNA is TGTGCCAGCTCAGCGGACAGGGATAATGGCTACACCTTC. This chain uses TRBV18 with TRBJ1-2; 8 bases map to TRBD1. Germline CDR1 and CDR2: KGHSH and LQKENI. The CDR3 has 13 residues. Trimming removed 5 bases from V and 6 bases from J; junction bases left unmatched: 5. Complete variable domain (other parts from reference TRBV18 and TRBJ1-2): NAGVMQNPRHLVRRRGQEARLRCSPMKGHSHVYWYRQLPEEGLKFMVYLQKENIIDESGMPKERFSAEFPKEGPSILRIQQVVRGDSAAYFCASSADRDNGYTFGSGTRLTVV.

The chain recombines TRBV18 with TRBJ2-3, with 11 bases aligning to TRBD2. The CDR3 is made up of 15 amino acids. The germline V gene has CDR1 KGHSH and CDR2 LQKENI. V dropped 5 bases and J dropped 4; count of bases not matched to a gene: 5. The CDR3 sequence: CASSVIAGGPDTQYF. The CDR3 nucleotides are TGTGCCAGCTCAGTGATAGCGGGAGGGCCAGATACGCAGTATTTT.

The gene calls are TRBV18 and TRBJ1-2; no definite D call. The CDR3 runs to 11 residues. CDR1 is KGHSH, CDR2 LQKENI, per germline. V gave up 5 bases and J gave up 5 bases, with 6 bases separating them. As DNA, the CDR3 is TGTGCCAGCTCAGACGGGTATGGCTACACCTTC. Its translation: CASSDGYGYTF. Full variable domain (missing parts from reference TRBV18 and TRBJ1-2): NAGVMQNPRHLVRRRGQEARLRCSPMKGHSHVYWYRQLPEEGLKFMVYLQKENIIDESGMPKERFSAEFPKEGPSILRIQQVVRGDSAAYFCASSDGYGYTFGSGTRLTVV.

The rearrangement links TRBV15 to TRBJ1-6; 7 bases fit TRBD1. The CDR3 is made up of 18 amino acids. With V trimmed by 0 bases and J by 5 bases, 10 bases remained unmatched. From germline, CDR1 is LNHNV and CDR2 YYDKDF (reference sequence). The CDR3 sequence is CATSRDPTTGTDNSPLHF. DNA for the CDR3: TGTGCCACCAGCAGAGATCCCACCACCGGGACAGATAATTCACCCCTCCACTTT.

This CDR3 is CASSDPKGEQYF. The DNA of the CDR3 is TGTGCCAGCAGCGATCCAAAAGGCGAGCAGTACTTC. The J gene is TRBJ2-7, the V gene TRBV6-5; D gene ambiguous. Deletions cut 6 bases from V and 6 bases from J, with 12 bases between. The CDR3 covers 12 residues. The V gene's germline CDR1 is MNHEY and CDR2 SVGAGI.

This clone showed up just once. The J gene is TRBJ2-1, the V gene TRBV30; no clear D. Germline CDR1 GTSNPN, CDR2 SVGIG (reference sequence). Trimming shortened V by 4 bases and J by 3 bases, and 10 bases separated the two germline ends. The CDR3 extends over 13 amino acids. CDR3 protein: CAWTFRNYNEQFF. CDR3 in DNA: TGTGCCTGGACGTTCCGGAACTACAATGAGCAGTTCTTC.

The rearrangement uses TRBV2 and TRBJ2-5; tentatively, D is TRBD2 (5 bases). Germline V gene lookup returns CDR1 SNHLY and CDR2 FYNNEI. V dropped 6 bases and J dropped 4 bases, with 18 bases sitting between them. The CDR3 contains 15 residues. The CDR3 region has the DNA TGTGCCAGCAGCCACGGGGAGCCGGAGCCAGAGACCCAGTACTTC. Translating gives CASSHGEPEPETQYF.

This clone was seen a few times. This sequence joins TRBV19 and TRBJ1-2; D perhaps matches TRBD1 (6 bases). The CDR3 contains 13 residues. V lost 8 bases, J lost 2 bases, and 12 bases lay in between. From germline, CDR1 is LNHDA and CDR2 SQIVND (reference sequence). CDR3: CASEQGYNYGYTF. The CDR3 coding sequence is TGTGCCAGTGAACAGGGCTACAACTATGGCTACACCTTC.

The chain combines TRBV5-1 with TRBJ1-2; D remains unclear. V lost 4 bases and J lost 1, with 14 bases in between. Per germline, CDR1 SGHRS and CDR2 YFSETQ. The CDR3 totals 15 residues. CDR3 sequence: CASSVDPQVNYGYTF. CDR3 in DNA: TGCGCCAGCAGCGTGGACCCACAAGTTAACTATGGCTACACCTTC. The whole variable domain, remainder taken from reference TRBV5-1 and TRBJ1-2, is KAGVTQTPRYLIKTRGQQVTLSCSPISGHRSVSWYQQTPGQGLQFLFEYFSETQRNKGNFPGRFSGRQFSNSRSEMNVSTLELGDSALYLCASSVDPQVNYGYTFGSGTRLTVV.

This clone appeared once. V gene TRBV18 combines with J gene TRBJ1-4; D is uncertain. With 2 bases removed from V and 2 bases from J, the gap between germline ends came to 12 bases. Germline CDR1 reads KGHSH; CDR2 reads LQKENI. This CDR3 has 16 amino acids. The CDR3 loop is CASSPLNSPTNEKLFF. The CDR3 nucleotides are TGTGCCAGCTCACCATTAAACAGCCCCACTAATGAAAAACTGTTTTTT.

The rearrangement joins TRBV14 to TRBJ1-1; D is uncertain. The CDR3 consists of 13 residues. V was trimmed by 0 bases and J by 7 bases, leaving 9 bases between them. Germline V lookup: CDR1 SGHDN, CDR2 FVKESK. The CDR3 reads CASSQDLTLEAFF. As DNA, the CDR3 is TGTGCCAGCAGCCAAGATCTAACGCTTGAAGCTTTCTTT.

The genes are TRBV18 and TRBJ1-5, with TRBD1 matching over 12 bases. The CDR3 runs 18 residues. Germline CDR1 reads KGHSH; CDR2 reads LQKENI. V lost 3 bases to trimming and J lost 0 bases; unmatched junction nucleotides: 6. CDR3 bases: TGTGCCAGCTCACCCCCGGGACAGGGGGCCGGTAGCAATCAGCCCCAGCATTTT. The encoded protein is CASSPPGQGAGSNQPQHF.

The chain has TRBV27 and TRBJ2-2; the D gene is possibly TRBD2 (5 bases). Trimming removed 2 bases from V and 5 bases from J, with 9 bases in between. This CDR3 comprises 14 residues. The germline V gene has CDR1 MNHEY and CDR2 SMNVEV (reference sequence). In DNA, the CDR3 is TGTGCCAGCAGTTTACTTAGCGAGACCGGGGAGCTGTTTTTT. Its translation: CASSLLSETGELFF.

CDR3 nucleotide sequence: TGTGCCACCGCGTATGGAGGGCCATACTACGAGCAGTACTTC. Its protein product is CATAYGGPYYEQYF. The rearrangement links TRBV15 to TRBJ2-7; D is possibly TRBD2 (6 bases). This CDR3 has 14 residues. Germline CDR1 and CDR2: LNHNV and YYDKDF (reference sequence). V was clipped by 8 bases and J by 3 bases, with 17 bases between them.

This chain uses TRBV5-1 with TRBJ1-1; D is undetermined. Germline values: CDR1 SGHRS, CDR2 YFSETQ. The CDR3 consists of 14 residues. The ends were cut back, 5 bases at V and 1 base at J, with 12 bases in the middle. The CDR3 loop is CASREGSSNTEAFF. In DNA, the CDR3 is TGCGCCAGCAGGGAGGGCAGTTCGAACACTGAAGCTTTCTTT.

The chain recombines TRBV4-1 with TRBJ2-1; 10 bases agree with TRBD2. Germline V gene sequence: CDR1 MGHRA, CDR2 YSYEKL. V shed 2 bases, J shed 7 bases, and the junction held 17 bases outside the gene matches. The CDR3 consists of 19 residues. The CDR3 nucleotides are TGCGCCAGCAGCCAATCAGGGGCCATAGCGGGGGGCCGGGGGAATGAGCAGTTCTTC. It codes for CASSQSGAIAGGRGNEQFF.

The chain carries TRBV19 and TRBJ2-7; 7 positions match TRBD2. This CDR3 comprises 13 residues. Looked up from germline, CDR1 is LNHDA and CDR2 is SQIVND (reference sequence). V shed 6 bases and J 2 bases; nucleotides not matched to a gene: 4. The CDR3 sequence is CASRPGGTYEQYF. The CDR3 coding sequence is TGTGCCAGTAGGCCGGGGGGAACCTACGAGCAGTACTTC.

The chain joins TRBV10-3 to TRBJ2-6; D not certain. The V and J ends lost 0 bases and 1 base respectively, with 4 bases between them. This CDR3 region has 15 residues. CDR1 ENHRY and CDR2 SYGVKD come from the germline V gene. CDR3 amino acids: CAISESDSGANVLTF. The CDR3 nucleotides read TGTGCCATCAGTGAGTCTGATTCTGGGGCCAACGTCCTGACTTTC.

The gene calls are TRBV21-1 and TRBJ2-7; TRBD1 is taken as the D call from the table, unchecked against the DNA. TRBV21-1 constitutes a pseudogene. The CDR3 is 13 residues long. Written as DNA, the CDR3 is TGTGCCAGCAGCAATAGGACAGGACCCGAGCAGTACTTC. This translates into CASSNRTGPEQYF.

This clone was detected once. This sequence joins TRBV19 and TRBJ1-1, with D possibly being TRBD1 (5 bases). Germline assignment: CDR1 LNHDA and CDR2 SQIVND (reference sequence). Trimming shortened V by 9 bases and J by 2 bases, and 22 bases separated the two germline ends. The CDR3 is made up of 16 amino acids. CDR3 DNA: TGTGCCAGCCTTCAGACCTCAGGGTTTAAAAACACTGAAGCTTTCTTT. This translates into CASLQTSGFKNTEAFF.

V and J are TRBV5-1 and TRBJ1-5; no reliable D call. Trimming cost V 1 base and J 5 bases, with 13 bases left between them. From germline, CDR1 is SGHRS and CDR2 YFSETQ. The length of the CDR3 is 15 residues. This CDR3 is CASSLMPGQDQPQHF. CDR3 DNA sequence: TGCGCCAGCAGCTTGATGCCCGGGCAGGATCAGCCCCAGCATTTT. Drawing the rest from reference TRBV5-1 and TRBJ1-5, the complete variable domain is KAGVTQTPRYLIKTRGQQVTLSCSPISGHRSVSWYQQTPGQGLQFLFEYFSETQRNKGNFPGRFSGRQFSNSRSEMNVSTLELGDSALYLCASSLMPGQDQPQHFGDGTRLSIL.

Comment on this clone: Additional DNA sequences in this sample encode the identical CDR3. The V gene is TRBV7-8, the J gene TRBJ1-4; 7 bases are shared with TRBD1. CDR3 length equals 15 residues. Germline CDR1 is SGHVS and CDR2 is FQNEAQ. Unmatched junction bases numbered 12, after V lost 5 bases and J lost 9 bases. CDR3: CASSPRDSLFQKLFF. The CDR3, as DNA: TGTGCCAGCAGCCCCCGGGACAGTTTATTCCAAAAACTGTTTTTT.

This chain uses TRBV6-1 with TRBJ1-5; D not certain. CDR1 is MNHNS, CDR2 SASEGT, per germline. Trimming took 8 bases from V and 6 from J, leaving 8 bases between them. This CDR3 comprises 11 residues. The DNA of the CDR3 is TGTGCCAGCTCTCAGACTCAGCCCCAGCATTTT. Translating it yields CASSQTQPQHF.

The count of this clone is one. This chain connects TRBV7-9 to TRBJ1-2, with a tentative D call TRBD1 (5 bases). Germline-derived CDR1 and CDR2 are SEHNR and FQNEAQ (reference sequence). This CDR3 has 15 residues. V lost 1 base, J lost 7 bases, and 16 bases lay in between. CDR3 residues: CASSLVNSAGFGYTF. CDR3 DNA sequence: TGTGCCAGCAGCTTAGTAAATTCGGCAGGGTTTGGCTACACCTTC.

Notes on this clone: The sample holds other DNA sequences that translate to the same CDR3. The CDR3: CASSLGTGNNQPQHF. The CDR3 coding sequence is TGCGCCAGCAGCCTTGGGACAGGGAACAATCAGCCCCAGCATTTT. This chain links TRBV5-1 with TRBJ1-5, with 9 bases matching TRBD1. V lost 4 bases to trimming and J lost 3 bases; unmatched junction nucleotides: 5. The germline gives CDR1 SGHRS, CDR2 YFSETQ. The CDR3 spans 15 residues.